A single sample is the source of the 25 T cell receptor beta chains below, sequenced in a study of early T cells in non-severe SARS-CoV-2 infection. TCRdb re-called the 5' RACE reads with MiXCR, one entry per CDR3 protein. The sample carries 66,000 or so distinct CDR3 sequences, approximately 13% recorded once. Sequencing was carried out using whole blood. These receptors came from an adult who was a healthcare worker with PCR-confirmed SARS-CoV-2 infection or an uninfected control (not recorded which).

This sequence joins TRBV24-1 and TRBJ2-3; TRBD2 might be the D (5 bases). V was shortened by 10 bases and J by 5 bases, with 6 bases between the two germline ends. CDR1 KGHDR and CDR2 SFDVKD come from the germline V gene. There are 10 residues in the CDR3. The CDR3 coding sequence is TGTGCCACAGGGAGAGATACGCAGTATTTT. This gives the protein CATGRDTQYF.

The table lists this clonotype with a few counts. The chain joins TRBV28 to TRBJ1-6, with TRBD1 matching over 8 bases. The CDR3 length is 15 residues. V was pared by 4 bases and J by 7 bases, with 6 bases of the junction left unmatched. In germline, CDR1 is MDHEN, CDR2 SYDVKM. This CDR3 is CASSSRTGWNSPLHF. The CDR3 DNA sequence: TGTGCCAGCAGTTCTCGGACAGGGTGGAATTCACCCCTCCACTTT.

A few counts support this clonotype. The J gene is TRBJ1-2, the V gene TRBV7-2, with a tentative D call TRBD1 (5 bases). The CDR3 covers 16 residues. V was clipped by 2 bases and J by 0 bases, with 13 bases between them. Per the germline V gene, CDR1 is SGHTA and CDR2 is FQGNSA. CDR3 sequence reads: CASSLTRGPSNYGYTF. DNA of the CDR3: TGTGCCAGCAGCTTAACGAGGGGACCTTCTAACTATGGCTACACCTTC.

The table lists this clonotype with a few counts. V is TRBV6-6 and J is TRBJ2-5; 9 bases fit TRBD1. This CDR3 is 12 amino acids long. With 8 bases clipped from V and 7 bases from J, the junction kept 5 bases outside the gene matches. Germline CDR1 is MNHNY and CDR2 is SVGAGI (reference sequence). The CDR3 DNA sequence: TGTGCCAGCCTCGGACAGGGGAGGACCCAGTACTTC. Its translation: CASLGQGRTQYF.

This clonotype was detected ten times or more. This chain uses TRBV10-1 with TRBJ2-2; no clear D gene. Germline loops: CDR1 WNHNN, CDR2 SYGVQD (reference sequence). The CDR3 runs to 14 residues. Trimming shortened V by 4 bases and J by 3 bases, and 9 bases separated the two germline ends. Here the CDR3 reads CASSGDTYTGELFF. The CDR3 DNA follows: TGCGCCAGCAGTGGTGACACCTACACCGGGGAGCTGTTTTTT.

The V call is TRBV27, the J call TRBJ2-3, with 8 positions matching TRBD2. The CDR3 sequence is 15 residues long. The junction had 11 bases not matched to a gene; V was cut back by 8 bases and J by 4 bases. Looked up from germline, CDR1 is MNHEY and CDR2 is SMNVEV (reference sequence). The CDR3 DNA sequence: TGTGCCAGCGGGTTAGCGGGGAGGCTCTCAGATACGCAGTATTTT. It specifies CASGLAGRLSDTQYF.

The rearrangement joins TRBV2 to TRBJ2-3, with D perhaps TRBD2 (6 bases). CDR3 length: 15 amino acids. CDR1 is SNHLY and CDR2 is FYNNEI in the germline V gene. Trimming shortened V by 8 bases and J by 0 bases, and 15 bases separated the two germline ends. In DNA, the CDR3 is TGTGCCAGCCTCCCCAGCGGGTACAGCACAGATACGCAGTATTTT. Residues: CASLPSGYSTDTQYF.

This clonotype was detected ten times or more. This chain connects TRBV12-3 or TRBV12-4 to TRBJ1-1; 7 bases align to TRBD1. The CDR3 has 14 residues. After removal of 7 bases from V and 4 bases from J, the junction contained 9 bases not matched to a gene. Here the CDR3 DNA reads TGTGCCAGCAAGGTGACAGGGCTTGGCACTGAAGCTTTCTTT. Translating it yields CASKVTGLGTEAFF.

This chain joins TRBV7-2 and TRBJ1-3; a possible D gene is TRBD1 (5 bases). CDR1 is SGHTA, CDR2 FQGNSA, per germline. The CDR3 is made up of 14 amino acids. The V gene lost 1 base and the J gene lost 2 bases, with 6 bases spanning the gap. The chain's CDR3 is CASSLGGTGNTIYF. CDR3 sequence (DNA): TGTGCCAGCAGCTTAGGGGGGACTGGAAACACCATATATTTT. Filled out from reference TRBV7-2 and TRBJ1-3, the complete variable domain reads GAGVSQSPSNKVTEKGKDVELRCDPISGHTALYWYRQSLGQGLEFLIYFQGNSAPDKSGLPSDRFSAERTGGSVSTLTIQRTQQEDSAVYLCASSLGGTGNTIYFGEGSWLTVV.

This clonotype was found a few times. The chain recombines TRBV12-3 or TRBV12-4 with TRBJ1-5; maybe TRBD1 (5 bases). The CDR3 runs 15 residues. V shed 6 bases and J shed 3 bases, with 15 bases lying between them. CDR3 sequence: CASRYRDGYNQPQHF. The CDR3 DNA sequence: TGTGCCAGCAGATACCGGGACGGCTACAATCAGCCCCAGCATTTT.

This clonotype was seen a few times. This chain joins TRBV24-1 and TRBJ2-1; possibly TRBD2 for D (5 bases). The germline V gene encodes CDR1 KGHDR and CDR2 SFDVKD. V was pared by 0 bases and J by 0 bases, with 8 bases between. This CDR3 contains 16 residues. The CDR3: CATSDLKRNSYNEQFF. In DNA, the CDR3 is TGTGCCACCAGTGATTTGAAGCGGAACTCCTACAATGAGCAGTTCTTC.

V usage is TRBV7-9 and J usage is TRBJ2-1, with TRBD2 matching 8 bases. The germline gives CDR1 SEHNR, CDR2 FQNEAQ (reference sequence). The CDR3 runs to 14 residues. V gave up 7 bases and J gave up 8 bases; unmatched junction bases: 10. In DNA form, the CDR3 reads TGTGCCAGCACCCAAAGCGGGGGTAGAGATGAGCAGTTCTTC. Residues: CASTQSGGRDEQFF.

The chain joins TRBV4-3 to TRBJ1-2; TRBD1 agrees at 12 bases. The V and J ends lost 8 bases and 3 bases, in that order; junction bases with no gene match: 7. The CDR3 length is 15 residues. Germline V CDR1 and CDR2: LGHNA, YSLEER. The CDR3 loop reads CASHPGDRGHYGYTF. The CDR3 coding sequence is TGCGCCAGCCACCCTGGGGACAGGGGGCACTATGGCTACACCTTC.

This chain links TRBV4-2 with TRBJ2-3, with TRBD2 matching over 7 bases. The CDR3 is made up of 16 amino acids. Germline V gene data show CDR1 as LGHNA and CDR2 as YNFKEQ. J lost 3 bases, V lost 0 bases, and 6 bases had no gene match. DNA of the CDR3: TGTGCCAGCAGCCAAGAGGCGGGAGTAGCGACAGATACGCAGTATTTT. It specifies CASSQEAGVATDTQYF.

A few counts support this clonotype. The chain couples TRBV7-3 to TRBJ2-1; possible D gene TRBD2, 5 bases. In germline, CDR1 is SGHTA, CDR2 FQGTGA. V was trimmed by 3 bases and J by 6 bases, leaving 12 bases between them. The CDR3 consists of 14 residues. CDR3 in amino acids: CASSFGLASNEQFF. The CDR3 DNA follows: TGTGCCAGCAGCTTTGGGCTAGCAAGCAATGAGCAGTTCTTC. Filled out from reference TRBV7-3 and TRBJ2-1, the complete variable domain reads GAGVSQTPSNKVTEKGKYVELRCDPISGHTALYWYRQSLGQGPEFLIYFQGTGAADDSGLPNDRFFAVRPEGSVSTLKIQRTERGDSAVYLCASSFGLASNEQFFGPGTRLTVL.

This clonotype is labeled medium-sized. In nucleotides, the CDR3 is TGCAGCGTTAAAACAGGGGAGGGGTACGAGCAGTACTTC. Amino acid sequence: CSVKTGEGYEQYF. J is TRBJ2-7 and V is TRBV29-1; D possibly uses TRBD1 or TRBD2 (7 bases each). This CDR3 spans 13 amino acids. Germline-derived CDR1 and CDR2 are SQVTM and ANQGSEA. The V end was cut by 5 bases, the J end by 4 bases, with 15 bases between.

The chain recombines TRBV6-2 or TRBV6-3 with TRBJ2-5, with 9 bases fitting TRBD1. Germline lookup yields CDR1 MNHEY and CDR2 SVGEGT. V shed 5 bases and J 7 bases; nucleotides not matched to a gene: 8. This CDR3 has 14 residues. The chain's CDR3 is CASSTRTGAATQYF. The DNA for the CDR3 is TGTGCCAGCAGTACCCGGACAGGGGCGGCGACCCAGTACTTC.

Only a few counts were recorded for this clonotype. The genes are TRBV2 and TRBJ1-2; 7 bases line up with TRBD1. Germline V gene data show CDR1 as SNHLY and CDR2 as FYNNEI. J gave up 6 bases and V 7 bases, and 11 bases lay outside the gene matches. The CDR3 has 14 residues. The CDR3 DNA is TGTGCCAGCACTCCCGCCAACAGGGGAAATGGCTACACCTTC. Translating it yields CASTPANRGNGYTF.

This clonotype was counted many times. The chain is built from TRBV3-1 and TRBJ2-2; possibly TRBD2 for D (5 bases). V was trimmed by 5 bases and J by 1 base, leaving 8 bases between them. The CDR3 covers 14 residues. Looked up from germline, CDR1 is LGHDT and CDR2 is YNNKEL (reference sequence). Written as DNA, the CDR3 is TGTGCCAGCAGCGGACTTATGAACACCGGGGAGCTGTTTTTT. Its translation: CASSGLMNTGELFF.

The J gene is TRBJ1-1, the V gene TRBV24-1, with D unclear. The germline V and J ends were trimmed by 3 bases and 10 bases, with 11 bases remaining between them. CDR3 length equals 12 residues. Germline V gene data show CDR1 as KGHDR and CDR2 as SFDVKD. The CDR3 sequence: CATSDGFFRAFF. CDR3 sequence (DNA): TGTGCCACCAGTGATGGTTTTTTTCGAGCTTTCTTT.

This clonotype was counted between two and nine times. This sequence joins TRBV28 and TRBJ1-4; D is possibly TRBD1 (6 bases). The germline CDR1 and CDR2 sequences are MDHEN and SYDVKM. V was pared by 6 bases and J by 2 bases, with 13 bases between. This CDR3 region has 15 residues. The CDR3 is CASRDGGATNEKLFF. CDR3 nucleotide sequence: TGTGCCAGCAGAGACGGGGGGGCGACTAATGAAAAACTGTTTTTT. Together with reference TRBV28 and TRBJ1-4, the CDR3 gives the full variable domain: DVKVTQSSRYLVKRTGEKVFLECVQDMDHENMFWYRQDPGLGLRLIYFSYDVKMKEKGDIPEGYSVSREKKERFSLILESASTNQTSMYLCASRDGGATNEKLFFGSGTQLSVL.

The rearrangement uses TRBV5-5 and TRBJ2-2; tentatively, D is TRBD1 (5 bases). The germline V and J ends were trimmed by 2 bases and 2 bases, with 7 bases remaining between them. This CDR3 spans 14 amino acids. The germline gives CDR1 SGHKS, CDR2 YYEKEE (reference sequence). The CDR3 sequence: CASSFGHNTGELFF. The CDR3 region has the DNA TGTGCCAGCAGCTTTGGACACAACACCGGGGAGCTGTTTTTT. Together with reference TRBV5-5 and TRBJ2-2, the CDR3 gives the full variable domain: DAGVTQSPTHLIKTRGQQVTLRCSPISGHKSVSWYQQVLGQGPQFIFQYYEKEERGRGNFPDRFSARQFPNYSSELNVNALLLGDSALYLCASSFGHNTGELFFGEGSRLTVL.

This clonotype came up a few times. The rearrangement uses TRBV29-1 and TRBJ2-5; D possibly corresponds to TRBD1 (5 bases). Germline V lookup: CDR1 SQVTM, CDR2 ANQGSEA. The CDR3 runs to 13 residues. The germline V and J ends were trimmed by 5 bases and 1 base, with 11 bases remaining between them. The CDR3 sequence is CSVSGSSQETQYF. DNA of the CDR3: TGCAGCGTTTCAGGGTCGTCCCAAGAGACCCAGTACTTC.

This clonotype has a handful of counts. This rearrangement joins TRBV28 to TRBJ1-6; 7 bases agree with TRBD1. The ends lost 1 base at V and 4 bases at J; junction bases unmatched: 4. Germline values: CDR1 MDHEN, CDR2 SYDVKM. The CDR3 is made up of 16 amino acids. Here the CDR3 reads CASSLFSGQYNSPLHF. The CDR3 DNA reads as TGTGCCAGCAGTTTATTTTCGGGACAGTATAATTCACCCCTCCACTTT.

The chain links TRBV24-1 to TRBJ2-1, with 7 bases identical to TRBD1. The V gene end was trimmed by 4 bases and the J gene end by 6 bases; junction bases not matched to a gene: 17. This CDR3 comprises 18 residues. CDR1 is KGHDR, CDR2 SFDVKD, per germline. The CDR3 nucleotides are TGTGCCACCAGTGACGCCACCCGGGGACAGCCGGTGGGCAATGAGCAGTTCTTC. This gives the protein CATSDATRGQPVGNEQFF.